The 22 T cell receptor beta chains presented below share a single source sample, sequenced in a study of blood T cell repertoires in COVID-19. Sequenced by immunoSEQ multiplex PCR; TCRdb stores in-frame clones only, minus some. Of some 50,000 clones in the sample, roughly four fifths were seen once. Material: peripheral blood. These receptors came from a woman of 80 years or more with acute or convalescent COVID-19.

The chain uses TRBV19 and TRBJ2-3; 7 bases map to TRBD2. This CDR3 spans 18 amino acids. Looked up from germline, CDR1 is LNHDA and CDR2 is SQIVND (reference sequence). Germline trimming cut 3 bases from V and 1 base from J; bases unmatched to any gene: 13. Written as DNA, the CDR3 is TGTGCCAGTAGTATCAGTGGAGGTGCGGGAGATGGCACAGATACGCAGTATTTT. The encoded protein is CASSISGGAGDGTDTQYF.

The chain joins TRBV5-1 to TRBJ1-1; D is ambiguous. Trimming took 4 bases from V and 3 from J, leaving 10 bases between them. CDR3 length: 13 amino acids. Germline assignment: CDR1 SGHRS and CDR2 YFSETQ. DNA of the CDR3: TGCGCCAGCAGCGTGCAGGCGTACACTGAAGCTTTCTTT. It codes for CASSVQAYTEAFF.

The V and J genes are TRBV12-1 and TRBJ2-1; TRBD2 reflects the table's D call only, with no check against the DNA. TRBV12-1 is recorded as a pseudogene. This CDR3 comprises 16 residues. The CDR3 protein is CASSRERGSSYNEQFF. CDR3 nucleotide sequence: TGTGCCAGCAGCCGAGAGCGGGGGTCCTCCTACAATGAGCAGTTCTTC.

This chain links TRBV7-3 with TRBJ1-2; D not certain. The ends were cut back, 2 bases at V and 4 bases at J, with 11 bases in the middle. The CDR3 extends over 14 amino acids. Per germline, CDR1 SGHTA and CDR2 FQGTGA. DNA of the CDR3: TGTGCCAGCAGCTTAGACGTCGGAGTCTATGGCTACACCTTC. It codes for CASSLDVGVYGYTF. The full variable domain, its missing parts supplied by reference TRBV7-3 and TRBJ1-2, is GAGVSQTPSNKVTEKGKYVELRCDPISGHTALYWYRQSLGQGPEFLIYFQGTGAADDSGLPNDRFFAVRPEGSVSTLKIQRTERGDSAVYLCASSLDVGVYGYTFGSGTRLTVV.

The gene calls are TRBV10-2 and TRBJ1-1; D gene unclear. Germline CDR1 is WSHSY and CDR2 is SAAADI. The CDR3 contains 13 residues. V lost 8 bases and J lost 0, with 10 bases in between. CDR3 region: CASARSMNTEAFF. The CDR3 bases are TGCGCCAGCGCGCGGAGCATGAACACTGAAGCTTTCTTT.

This rearrangement joins TRBV15 to TRBJ1-2, with 7 bases lining up with TRBD1. Germline-derived CDR1 and CDR2 are LNHNV and YYDKDF (reference sequence). The CDR3 length is 12 residues. With V trimmed by 5 bases and J by 4 bases, 1 base remained unmatched. The chain's CDR3 is CATSAGGYGYTF. CDR3 coding DNA: TGTGCCACCAGCGCAGGGGGCTATGGCTACACCTTC.

This chain's CDR3 is CASSWTVRVNTEAFF. The CDR3, as DNA: TGTGCCAGCAGTTGGACGGTGAGGGTGAACACTGAAGCTTTCTTT. The gene calls are TRBV6-5 and TRBJ1-1; D gene uncertain. V lost 4 bases, J lost 0 bases, and 12 bases lay in between. Looked up from germline, CDR1 is MNHEY and CDR2 is SVGAGI. This CDR3 region has 15 residues.

This chain joins TRBV10-3 and TRBJ1-2; the D gene is possibly TRBD1 (5 bases). V lost 4 bases and J lost 2, with 11 bases in between. Per the germline V gene, CDR1 is ENHRY and CDR2 is SYGVKD. This CDR3 contains 14 residues. This CDR3 reads CAISVGTQNYGYTF. As DNA, the CDR3 is TGTGCCATCAGTGTCGGGACTCAGAACTATGGCTACACCTTC.

This chain links TRBV28 with TRBJ1-2, with TRBD1 matching 7 bases. CDR3 size: 13 residues. Germline V CDR1 and CDR2: MDHEN, SYDVKM. V shed 6 bases and J 8 bases; nucleotides not matched to a gene: 9. The CDR3 DNA reads TGTGCCAGCAGCCCCGACAGGGTGAGGGGCTACACCTTC. Translated, it gives CASSPDRVRGYTF.

To note about this clone: The junction and the germline gene differ at one end; a read error may be behind it. The V call is TRBV6-5, the J call TRBJ2-7; perhaps D is TRBD1 or TRBD2 (6 bases each). Germline V gives CDR1 MNHEY, CDR2 SVGAGI. This CDR3 comprises 15 residues. CDR3 sequence (DNA): TGTGCCAGCAGTGACTCGGGGGCCAGCTCCTACGAGCAGTACTTC. It yields the protein CASSDSGASSYEQYF.

This clone was observed a few times. This chain uses TRBV3-1 (or the pseudogene TRBV3-2) with TRBJ2-1; 7 bases map to TRBD2. V trimming: 6 bases; J trimming: 8 bases; junction bases outside the gene matches: 13. Per germline, CDR1 LGHDT and CDR2 YNNKEL (reference sequence). The CDR3 has 15 residues. Here the CDR3 DNA reads TGTGCCAGCAGGCCCAAGTCCGGGGGGAGGGATGAGCAGTTCTTC. Protein: CASRPKSGGRDEQFF.

The rearrangement uses TRBV11-2 and TRBJ1-2, with 8 nucleotides matching TRBD1. V was pared by 4 bases and J by 6 bases, with 4 bases of the junction left unmatched. Germline CDR1 and CDR2: SGHAT and FQNNGV. The length of the CDR3 is 13 residues. The CDR3 loop is CASSSLTGDGYTF. CDR3 coding DNA: TGTGCCAGCAGCTCCTTGACAGGGGATGGCTACACCTTC. The full variable domain, in which reference TRBV11-2 and TRBJ1-2 provide the parts outside the CDR3, is EAGVAQSPRYKIIEKRQSVAFWCNPISGHATLYWYQQILGQGPKLLIQFQNNGVVDDSQLPKDRFSAERLKGVDSTLKIQPAKLEDSAVYLCASSSLTGDGYTFGSGTRLTVV.

The J gene is TRBJ2-4, the V gene TRBV7-8; 7 nucleotides line up with TRBD2. J was trimmed by 7 bases and V by 5 bases; bases with no gene match: 14. CDR1 and CDR2 (germline): SGHVS, FQNEAQ. The CDR3 loop spans 16 amino acids. In nucleotides, the CDR3 is TGTGCCAGCAGCCAGGCTGGGGCGGGGGTTGGGAACATTCAGTACTTC. It is translated as CASSQAGAGVGNIQYF.

This rearrangement joins TRBV11-1 to TRBJ2-7; TRBD1 might be the D (6 bases). Germline-derived CDR1 and CDR2 are SGHAT and FQDESV (reference sequence). This CDR3 comprises 14 residues. Trimming removed 5 bases at V and 0 bases at J, with 11 bases between. The CDR3 bases are TGTGCCAGCAGCCCCTGGGACAACTCCTACGAGCAGTACTTC. The encoded protein is CASSPWDNSYEQYF. Combining the CDR3 with reference TRBV11-1 and TRBJ2-7 gives the whole variable domain EAEVAQSPRYKITEKSQAVAFWCDPISGHATLYWYRQILGQGPELLVQFQDESVVDDSQLPKDRFSAERLKGVDSTLKIQPAELGDSAMYLCASSPWDNSYEQYFGPGTRLTVT.

This clone has just a few counts. The V call is TRBV2, the J call TRBJ1-2; TRBD1 agrees at 7 bases. Germline-derived CDR1 and CDR2 are SNHLY and FYNNEI. With V trimmed by 5 bases and J by 4 bases, 1 base remained unmatched. This CDR3 spans 12 amino acids. The chain's CDR3 is CASSWDSYGYTF. In nucleotides, the CDR3 is TGTGCCAGCAGTTGGGACAGCTATGGCTACACCTTC.

This chain uses TRBV27 with TRBJ2-1; D not certain. V was pared by 2 bases and J by 1 base, with 6 bases between. This CDR3 region has 14 residues. Germline V CDR1 and CDR2: MNHEY, SMNVEV (reference sequence). The CDR3 loop is CASSLVQSYNEQFF. In DNA, the CDR3 is TGTGCCAGCAGTTTAGTACAGTCCTACAATGAGCAGTTCTTC.

V is TRBV5-4 and J is TRBJ1-6, with TRBD1 identical over 10 bases. The trim removed 4 bases at V and 3 bases at J, leaving 4 bases unmatched. CDR1 and CDR2 (germline): SGHNT, YYREEE (reference sequence). The CDR3 runs 16 residues. CDR3 protein: CASSTGTGVYNSPLHF. CDR3 in DNA: TGTGCCAGCAGCACCGGGACAGGGGTCTATAATTCACCCCTCCACTTT.

The chain uses TRBV3-1 (or the pseudogene TRBV3-2) and TRBJ2-5, with 8 bases identical to TRBD1. This CDR3 has 15 amino acids. V was pared by 0 bases and J by 4 bases, with 4 bases of the junction left unmatched. Germline V gene sequence: CDR1 LGHDT, CDR2 YNNKEL (reference sequence). This CDR3 reads CASSQEQGVRETQYF. The DNA of the CDR3 is TGTGCCAGCAGCCAAGAACAGGGGGTACGAGAGACCCAGTACTTC.

This clone is a singleton in its sample. The V and J genes are TRBV3-1 (or the pseudogene TRBV3-2) and TRBJ2-7; possibly TRBD2 for D (6 bases). Germline assignment: CDR1 LGHDT and CDR2 YNNKEL (reference sequence). Between the trimmed V and J ends, which lost 4 bases and 6 bases, there was a span of 22 bases. The CDR3 spans 16 residues. In nucleotides, the CDR3 is TGTGCCAGCAGCCGGGGCCAAGGACTAACCGTGGCCGAGCAGTACTTC. Its protein product is CASSRGQGLTVAEQYF.

This chain uses TRBV28 with TRBJ2-7; TRBD1 aligns across 8 bases. V was pared by 5 bases and J by 7 bases, with 7 bases of the junction left unmatched. CDR3 length: 13 amino acids. Germline V gene sequence: CDR1 MDHEN, CDR2 SYDVKM. CDR3 nucleotides: TGTGCCAGCAGTCGGACAGGGCCAGGGGAGCAGTACTTC. Its translation is CASSRTGPGEQYF.

The chain couples TRBV3-1 (or the pseudogene TRBV3-2) to TRBJ2-5, with unresolved D. The V end lost 3 bases, the J end lost 5 bases, and 4 bases lay between the germline ends. The CDR3 covers 11 residues. Germline CDR1 and CDR2: LGHDT and YNNKEL (reference sequence). This chain's CDR3 is CASSHRETQYF. The CDR3, as DNA: TGTGCCAGCAGCCACAGGGAGACCCAGTACTTC.

The CDR3 here is CASGLGGKTQYF. The CDR3 DNA follows: TGTGCCAGCGGCCTCGGGGGAAAGACCCAGTACTTC. This chain joins TRBV19 and TRBJ2-5; tentative D call: TRBD2 (6 bases). The CDR3 is 12 amino acids. V lost 9 bases and J lost 6, with 14 bases in between. Looked up from germline, CDR1 is LNHDA and CDR2 is SQIVND (reference sequence).